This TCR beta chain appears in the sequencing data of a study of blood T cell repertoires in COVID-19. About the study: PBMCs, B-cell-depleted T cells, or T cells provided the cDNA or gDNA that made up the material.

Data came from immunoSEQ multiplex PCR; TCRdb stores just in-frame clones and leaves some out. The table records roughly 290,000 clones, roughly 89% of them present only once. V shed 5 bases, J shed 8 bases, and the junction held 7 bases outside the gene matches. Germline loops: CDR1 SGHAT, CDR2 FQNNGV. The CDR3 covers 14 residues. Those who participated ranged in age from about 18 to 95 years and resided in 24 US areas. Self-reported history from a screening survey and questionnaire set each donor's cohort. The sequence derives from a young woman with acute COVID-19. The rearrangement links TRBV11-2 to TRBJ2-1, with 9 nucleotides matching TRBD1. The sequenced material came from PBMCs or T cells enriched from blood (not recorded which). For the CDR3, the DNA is TGTGCCAGCAGCCCCCCGGGACAGGGCCATGAGCAGTTCTTC. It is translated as CASSPPGQGHEQFF.